The present T cell receptor (beta chain) was sequenced within a study of T cell repertoires in aging, cancer and after chemotherapy. Overall study: Paired samples before and after chemotherapy came from chronic lymphocytic leukemia patients on fludarabine- or bendamustine-based regimens. Whole-study findings and limits: Rebound thymic output was suggested by rising median generation probability during chemotherapy in each cancer cohort.

Germline trimming cut 2 bases from V and 9 bases from J; bases unmatched to any gene: 13. The CDR3 runs to 15 residues. CDR1 is GTSNPN and CDR2 is SVGIG in the germline V gene (reference sequence). A mixed TRB-A/B primer pool amplified rearranged TRB by multiplex touch-down PCR. TCRdb re-called the multiplex PCR reads with MiXCR, one entry per CDR3 protein. The sample lists some 810 distinct CDR3 sequences; roughly a quarter were seen once. By share of the sample, this clonotype is large. The antigen remains unidentified. Peripheral blood genomic DNA, not sorted cells or RNA, was the template. This receptor was obtained from a human donor with a blood cancer. Sequenced material: blood. The rearrangement links TRBV30 to TRBJ2-5, with 9 bases matching TRBD2. This CDR3 is CAWSLQAGGVVPQYF. In DNA form, the CDR3 reads TGTGCCTGGAGTCTCCAAGCGGGAGGTGTCGTGCCCCAGTACTTC.